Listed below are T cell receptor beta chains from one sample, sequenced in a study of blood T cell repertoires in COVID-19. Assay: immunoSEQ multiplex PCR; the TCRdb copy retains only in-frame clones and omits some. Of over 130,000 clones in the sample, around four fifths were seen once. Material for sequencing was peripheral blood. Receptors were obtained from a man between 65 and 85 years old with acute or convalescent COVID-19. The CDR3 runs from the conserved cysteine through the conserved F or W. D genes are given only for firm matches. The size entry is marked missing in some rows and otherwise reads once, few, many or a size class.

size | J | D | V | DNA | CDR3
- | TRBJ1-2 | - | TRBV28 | TGTGCCAGCAGTCCCCCGCGGTTGGGTGGCTACACCTTC | CASSPPRLGGYTF
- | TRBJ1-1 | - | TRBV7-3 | TGTGCCAGCAGCTTATTGGGGAAGAGGCGGGTGGATATGAACACTGAAGCTTTCTTT | CASSLLGKRRVDMNTEAFF
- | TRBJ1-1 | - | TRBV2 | TGTGCCAGCAGGACACAGGGGAACACTGAAGCTTTCTTT | CASRTQGNTEAFF
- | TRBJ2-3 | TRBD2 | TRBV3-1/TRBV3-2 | TGTGCCAGCAGCCAACTAGCGGGAGATACGCAGTATTTT | CASSQLAGDTQYF
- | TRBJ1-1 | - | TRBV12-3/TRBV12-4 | TGTGCCAGCAGTGGACAGACTAACACTGAAGCTTTCTTT | CASSGQTNTEAFF
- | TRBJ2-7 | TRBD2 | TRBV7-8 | TGTGCCAGCAGCTTAGCTAGCGGGGGGGCCGCCGAGCAGTACTTC | CASSLASGGAAEQYF
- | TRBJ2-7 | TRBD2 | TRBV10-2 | TGCGCCAGCAGTGATATTGCGGGAGGGCAGGAAGAGCAGTACTTC | CASSDIAGGQEEQYF
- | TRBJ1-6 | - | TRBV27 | TGTGCCAGCAGTCCCAGGGGTAGTAATTCACCCCTCCACTTT | CASSPRGSNSPLHF
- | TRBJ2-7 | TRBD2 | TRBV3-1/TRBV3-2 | TGTGCCAGCAGCCAAACCAGCGGGGGTGCCTACGAGCAGTACTTC | CASSQTSGGAYEQYF
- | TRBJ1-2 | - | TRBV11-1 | TGTGCCAGCAGCTTTGGGGGCGCGATGACTGGCTACACCTTC | CASSFGGAMTGYTF
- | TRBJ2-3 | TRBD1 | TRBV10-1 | TGCGCCATCGAAGGGGGCAGCGCCACAGATACGCAGTATTTT | CAIEGGSATDTQYF
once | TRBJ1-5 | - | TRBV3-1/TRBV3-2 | TGTGCCAGCAGCCCAGATCTTAATCAGCCCCAGCATTTT | CASSPDLNQPQHF
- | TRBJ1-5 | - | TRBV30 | TGTGCCTGGCATTGGGGGCTTCCAAGGTTTAAGCATTTT | CAWHWGLPRFKHF
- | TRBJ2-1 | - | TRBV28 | TGTGCCAGTAGTGCAGGCGGGTCTTCTATACATTTTTACAATGAGCAGTTCTTC | CASSAGGSSIHFYNEQFF
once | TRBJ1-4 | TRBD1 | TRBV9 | TGTGCCAGCAGCGGACAGGGGGCGGCATGGGAAAAACTGTTTTTT | CASSGQGAAWEKLFF
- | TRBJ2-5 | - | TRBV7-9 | TGTGCCAGCAGCTACCTGCAGTCCTTGGAGACCCAGTACTTC | CASSYLQSLETQYF